A selection of T cell receptor beta chains follows, all from one sample in a study of blood T cell repertoires in COVID-19. Clones were sequenced by immunoSEQ multiplex PCR, and TCRdb holds only the in-frame ones, with some missing. Here the sample spans 240,000 or so clones, more than 80% being singletons. Sequencing was done on a sample of peripheral blood. The source is a woman aged 80 or over with COVID-19, enrolled during active disease. Each CDR3 is given with its conserved first and last residue. The D gene is left open where the match is weak. The size of a clone is reported for some rows only, either as once, few or many, or as a class for expanded clones.

CDR3aa: CASSLNPTGADSTGELFF; CDR3nt: TGTGCCAGCAGCTTAAACCCGACAGGGGCCGACAGCACCGGGGAGCTGTTTTTT; v_gene: TRBV7-3; abundance: .; j_gene: TRBJ2-2; d_gene: TRBD1
CDR3aa: CASTLAGLSGANVLTF; CDR3nt: TGTGCCAGCACTCTAGCGGGCCTATCTGGGGCCAACGTCCTGACTTTC; v_gene: TRBV2; abundance: .; j_gene: TRBJ2-6; d_gene: TRBD2
CDR3aa: CASSPRTGRLLEAFF; CDR3nt: TGTGCCAGCAGCCCCCGGACAGGGCGCCTCCTTGAAGCTTTCTTT; v_gene: TRBV9; abundance: .; j_gene: TRBJ1-1; d_gene: TRBD1
CDR3aa: CASSALQGVPLF; CDR3nt: TGTGCCAGCAGCGCCTTACAGGGGGTGCCCCTCTTC; v_gene: TRBV9; abundance: .; j_gene: TRBJ1-2; d_gene: TRBD1
CDR3aa: CASSLGGSGANVLTF; CDR3nt: TGTGCCAGCTCCCTGGGGGGGTCTGGGGCCAACGTCCTGACTTTC; v_gene: TRBV28; abundance: .; j_gene: TRBJ2-6; d_gene: TRBD2
CDR3aa: CASSFPRTGLNYGYTF; CDR3nt: TGTGCCAGCAGTTTCCCCCGGACAGGGCTAAACTATGGCTACACCTTC; v_gene: TRBV28; abundance: .; j_gene: TRBJ1-2; d_gene: TRBD1
CDR3aa: CASSPDRGPYGYTF; CDR3nt: TGTGCCAGCAGCCCGGACAGGGGACCCTATGGCTACACCTTC; v_gene: TRBV5-5; abundance: .; j_gene: TRBJ1-2; d_gene: TRBD1
CDR3aa: CATSRQNGEWQYF; CDR3nt: TGTGCCACCAGCAGACAAAACGGGGAGTGGCAGTACTTC; v_gene: TRBV15; abundance: .; j_gene: TRBJ2-7; d_gene: .
CDR3aa: CASSGVGTGSVGTEAFF; CDR3nt: TGCGCCAGCAGTGGGGTAGGGACAGGGTCTGTAGGCACTGAAGCTTTCTTT; v_gene: TRBV10-2; abundance: .; j_gene: TRBJ1-1; d_gene: TRBD1
CDR3aa: CASSLRGQNNQPQHF; CDR3nt: TGTGCCAGCAGTTTGAGGGGGCAAAACAATCAGCCCCAGCATTTT; v_gene: TRBV28; abundance: .; j_gene: TRBJ1-5; d_gene: TRBD1
CDR3aa: CASSFGGGQGSYEQYF; CDR3nt: TGTGCCAGCAGCTTCGGGGGGGGACAGGGTAGTTACGAGCAGTACTTC; v_gene: TRBV7-8; abundance: .; j_gene: TRBJ2-7; d_gene: .
CDR3aa: CSVVAGDRDLYTQYF; CDR3nt: TGCAGCGTTGTGGCAGGGGACAGGGATCTTTATACGCAGTATTTT; v_gene: TRBV29-1; abundance: .; j_gene: TRBJ2-3; d_gene: TRBD1
CDR3aa: CASSLRLGMGRGDFTGELFF; CDR3nt: TGTGCCAGCAGTTTACGCCTCGGGATGGGTCGGGGGGACTTCACCGGGGAGCTGTTTTTT; v_gene: TRBV27; abundance: .; j_gene: TRBJ2-2; d_gene: TRBD2
CDR3aa: CASSLEGDRGHSPLHF; CDR3nt: TGTGCCAGCAGCTTAGAAGGGGACAGGGGCCATTCACCCCTCCACTTT; v_gene: TRBV7-8; abundance: few; j_gene: TRBJ1-6; d_gene: TRBD1
CDR3aa: CASSQDREGTQYF; CDR3nt: TGTGCCAGCAGCCAGGACAGGGAAGGGACCCAGTACTTC; v_gene: TRBV7-3; abundance: .; j_gene: TRBJ2-5; d_gene: TRBD1
CDR3aa: CASGISSGNTIYF; CDR3nt: TGTGCTAGTGGCATTAGCTCTGGAAACACCATATATTTT; v_gene: TRBV12-5; abundance: .; j_gene: TRBJ1-3; d_gene: .
CDR3aa: CASSYRSDSPLHF; CDR3nt: TGTGCCAGCAGCTACAGGAGTGATTCACCCCTCCACTTT; v_gene: TRBV5-6; abundance: once; j_gene: TRBJ1-6; d_gene: .
CDR3aa: CASSPDRGLREQYF; CDR3nt: TGTGCCAGCAGCCCTGACAGGGGGCTAAGGGAGCAGTACTTC; v_gene: TRBV5-4; abundance: .; j_gene: TRBJ2-7; d_gene: TRBD1
CDR3aa: CASSLGGPGYGYTF; CDR3nt: TGTGCCAGCAGCTTAGGGGGGCCGGGCTATGGCTACACCTTC; v_gene: TRBV7-9; abundance: .; j_gene: TRBJ1-2; d_gene: .
CDR3aa: CASLSQGSEAFF; CDR3nt: TGTGCCAGCCTTTCTCAGGGATCTGAAGCTTTCTTT; v_gene: TRBV28; abundance: .; j_gene: TRBJ1-1; d_gene: .
CDR3aa: CASGRQNNQPQHF; CDR3nt: TGTGCCAGCGGTCGACAGAACAATCAGCCCCAGCATTTT; v_gene: TRBV12-3/TRBV12-4; abundance: .; j_gene: TRBJ1-5; d_gene: .
CDR3aa: CASSLVGAMNTEAFF; CDR3nt: TGTGCCAGCAGCTTAGTAGGGGCAATGAACACTGAAGCTTTCTTT; v_gene: TRBV7-2; abundance: .; j_gene: TRBJ1-1; d_gene: .
CDR3aa: CASSWTGVPQETQYF; CDR3nt: TGTGCCAGCAGCTGGACAGGGGTACCCCAAGAGACCCAGTACTTC; v_gene: TRBV3-1/TRBV3-2; abundance: .; j_gene: TRBJ2-5; d_gene: TRBD1
CDR3aa: CASSKLVGSYNEQFF; CDR3nt: TGTGCCAGCAGCAAACTAGTCGGCTCCTACAATGAGCAGTTCTTC; v_gene: TRBV7-8; abundance: .; j_gene: TRBJ2-1; d_gene: .
CDR3aa: CASGTGQGDTGELFF; CDR3nt: TGTGCTAGTGGTACAGGACAGGGGGACACCGGGGAGCTGTTTTTT; v_gene: TRBV12-5; abundance: .; j_gene: TRBJ2-2; d_gene: TRBD1
CDR3aa: CASSPFVGLAAYEQYF; CDR3nt: TGTGCCAGCAGCCCTTTCGTGGGACTAGCGGCCTACGAGCAGTACTTC; v_gene: TRBV21-1; abundance: .; j_gene: TRBJ2-7; d_gene: .
CDR3aa: CASSYRTSGYNEQFF; CDR3nt: TGTGCCAGCAGTTATCGTACTAGCGGCTACAATGAGCAGTTCTTC; v_gene: TRBV6-2/TRBV6-3; abundance: .; j_gene: TRBJ2-1; d_gene: TRBD2
CDR3aa: CASSPGQGADTEAFF; CDR3nt: TGCGCCAGCAGCCCCGGCCAGGGGGCGGACACTGAAGCTTTCTTT; v_gene: TRBV5-1; abundance: .; j_gene: TRBJ1-1; d_gene: TRBD1
CDR3aa: CASSEFVGGTEAFF; CDR3nt: TGTGCCAGTAGTGAGTTTGTAGGAGGCACTGAAGCTTTCTTT; v_gene: TRBV19; abundance: .; j_gene: TRBJ1-1; d_gene: .
CDR3aa: CASRGQGFGPQHF; CDR3nt: TGTGCCAGCAGGGGACAGGGCTTCGGGCCCCAGCATTTT; v_gene: TRBV19; abundance: many; j_gene: TRBJ1-5; d_gene: TRBD1
CDR3aa: CASALNGGAGNTIYF; CDR3nt: TGCGCCAGCGCCCTCAATGGCGGGGCTGGAAACACCATATATTTT; v_gene: TRBV5-1; abundance: once; j_gene: TRBJ1-3; d_gene: .
CDR3aa: CASSFTGISGNTIYF; CDR3nt: TGCGCCAGCAGCTTCACAGGTATCAGTGGAAACACCATATATTTT; v_gene: TRBV5-1; abundance: .; j_gene: TRBJ1-3; d_gene: .
CDR3aa: CASSLARRADYGYTF; CDR3nt: TGTGCCAGCAGCTTAGCGAGGAGGGCGGACTATGGCTACACCTTC; v_gene: TRBV7-2; abundance: .; j_gene: TRBJ1-2; d_gene: .
CDR3aa: CASSPSLGGGQETQYF; CDR3nt: TGTGCCAGCTCACCATCGCTCGGGGGAGGACAAGAGACCCAGTACTTC; v_gene: TRBV18; abundance: .; j_gene: TRBJ2-5; d_gene: .
CDR3aa: CASSFDSGNTIYF; CDR3nt: TGTGCCAGCAGCTTTGACAGCGGAAACACCATATATTTT; v_gene: TRBV7-9; abundance: .; j_gene: TRBJ1-3; d_gene: .
CDR3aa: CASSLAGGSYEQYF; CDR3nt: TGTGCCAGCAGCCTCGCCGGGGGCTCCTACGAGCAGTACTTC; v_gene: TRBV7-8; abundance: .; j_gene: TRBJ2-7; d_gene: .
CDR3aa: CASSKVPRASTDTQYF; CDR3nt: TGTGCCAGCAGCAAAGTACCCAGGGCTAGCACAGATACGCAGTATTTT; v_gene: TRBV21-1; abundance: .; j_gene: TRBJ2-3; d_gene: .
CDR3aa: CASSLRGGGRQETQYF; CDR3nt: TGTGCCAGCAGCTTAAGGGGGGGCGGGCGCCAAGAGACCCAGTACTTC; v_gene: TRBV11-2; abundance: .; j_gene: TRBJ2-5; d_gene: .
CDR3aa: CASSFDGFNYGYTF; CDR3nt: TGCGCCAGCAGCTTTGACGGGTTCAACTATGGCTACACCTTC; v_gene: TRBV5-1; abundance: few; j_gene: TRBJ1-2; d_gene: .
CDR3aa: CASRKTGPPSGANVLTF; CDR3nt: TGCGCCAGCAGGAAAACAGGGCCTCCCTCTGGGGCCAACGTCCTGACTTTC; v_gene: TRBV23-1; abundance: .; j_gene: TRBJ2-6; d_gene: .
CDR3aa: CASKTRRGQGNTGELFF; CDR3nt: TGTGCCAGTAAGACCCGAAGGGGACAGGGGAACACCGGGGAGCTGTTTTTT; v_gene: TRBV19; abundance: once; j_gene: TRBJ2-2; d_gene: TRBD1
CDR3aa: CASSLVGAGVGEQYF; CDR3nt: TGTGCCAGCAGCTTAGTTGGGGCAGGGGTGGGCGAGCAGTACTTC; v_gene: TRBV11-2; abundance: once; j_gene: TRBJ2-7; d_gene: .
CDR3aa: CASSDLVDRYTEAFF; CDR3nt: TGTGCCAGCAGTGACCTCGTGGACAGGTACACTGAAGCTTTCTTT; v_gene: TRBV25-1; abundance: .; j_gene: TRBJ1-1; d_gene: TRBD1
CDR3aa: CAISDNYQETQYF; CDR3nt: TGTGCCATCAGTGACAACTACCAAGAGACCCAGTACTTC; v_gene: TRBV10-3; abundance: .; j_gene: TRBJ2-5; d_gene: .
CDR3aa: CASGPGQAGTYEQYF; CDR3nt: TGTGCTAGTGGGCCCGGACAGGCGGGGACCTACGAGCAGTACTTC; v_gene: TRBV12-5; abundance: .; j_gene: TRBJ2-7; d_gene: .
CDR3aa: CASSTTSESYEQYF; CDR3nt: TGTGCCAGCAGCACGACTAGCGAGAGTTACGAGCAGTACTTC; v_gene: TRBV7-9; abundance: .; j_gene: TRBJ2-7; d_gene: TRBD2
CDR3aa: CASSMQNNEKLFF; CDR3nt: TGTGCCAGTAGTATGCAGAATAATGAAAAACTGTTTTTT; v_gene: TRBV19; abundance: .; j_gene: TRBJ1-4; d_gene: .
CDR3aa: CASSPLAGSSYNEQFF; CDR3nt: TGTGCCAGCAGCCCCCTGGCGGGGAGCTCCTACAATGAGCAGTTCTTC; v_gene: TRBV5-4; abundance: .; j_gene: TRBJ2-1; d_gene: .
CDR3aa: CASSLHSGSLGGAKNIQYF; CDR3nt: TGTGCCAGCAGCTTACATAGCGGGAGTTTGGGAGGGGCCAAAAACATTCAGTACTTC; v_gene: TRBV5-4; abundance: .; j_gene: TRBJ2-4; d_gene: TRBD2
CDR3aa: CASSLRDRVLF; CDR3nt: TGTGCCAGCAGCTTGCGGGACAGGGTACTCTTC; v_gene: TRBV5-6; abundance: .; j_gene: TRBJ2-7; d_gene: TRBD1
CDR3aa: CASSSRRGISYNEQFF; CDR3nt: TGTGCCAGCAGCTCCCGCAGGGGGATTTCCTACAATGAGCAGTTCTTC; v_gene: TRBV5-5; abundance: .; j_gene: TRBJ2-1; d_gene: TRBD1
CDR3aa: CASSLSTSGGRKTQYF; CDR3nt: TGTGCCAGCAGTTTATCTACTAGCGGAGGGAGGAAGACCCAGTACTTC; v_gene: TRBV28; abundance: once; j_gene: TRBJ2-5; d_gene: TRBD2
CDR3aa: CASSEQLGLEQFF; CDR3nt: TGTGCCAGCAGTGAACAACTCGGACTTGAGCAGTTCTTC; v_gene: TRBV6-4; abundance: once; j_gene: TRBJ2-1; d_gene: .
CDR3aa: CASSQEGLAGGPPVEETQYF; CDR3nt: TGCGCCAGCAGCCAAGAAGGGCTAGCGGGAGGTCCTCCCGTCGAAGAGACCCAGTACTTC; v_gene: TRBV4-1; abundance: .; j_gene: TRBJ2-5; d_gene: TRBD2
CDR3aa: CATSDFEQGAGYTF; CDR3nt: TGTGCCACCAGTGATTTTGAACAGGGCGCTGGCTACACCTTC; v_gene: TRBV24-1; abundance: .; j_gene: TRBJ1-2; d_gene: .
CDR3aa: CASSPGQASHGYTF; CDR3nt: TGTGCCAGCAGCCCCGGACAGGCTTCTCATGGCTACACCTTC; v_gene: TRBV3-1/TRBV3-2; abundance: .; j_gene: TRBJ1-2; d_gene: TRBD1